The text below deals with one T cell receptor beta chain. Its antigen is not yet known. Base qualities were left out, and no much larger clone turns up one base away. At the junction V is shortened by 5 bases and J by 1 base, with 19 bases in between. The CDR3 starts with the cysteine, ends with the phenylalanine, and has 17 residues. CDR3 DNA only is kept here, 51 bases in frame from base 1. CDR1 and CDR2, looked up from the germline V gene, are SGHTA and FQGNSA. Separate from the roughly 650-subject first cohort, the validation cohort of more than 90 subjects was the group to which the donors belonged. The sample originates from a study of cytomegalovirus exposure and HLA in healthy donors (dated by TCRdb to 2015 to 2018). Study-level background: A later analysis indicated that the roughly 130 validation repertoires were generated on the platform also employed for the 700 or so repertoires of the first cohort. The study aimed to test whether signatures of past pathogen exposure could be identified by cataloging public T cell receptors. A separate validation cohort of more than 100 different subjects was used in addition to the roughly 670-subject first cohort. High-throughput TCR immunosequencing, statistical association of individual TCRs with disease status, and machine learning were combined to predict cytomegalovirus infection status. The investigation overall reported the following: The validation cohort had no HLA typing available for a later analysis, so co-occurrence within that cohort was assessed over all 120 or so repertoires. While some public TCRs were present in many individuals, most TCR sequences turned up only very rarely across donors. In the study, around 150 TCR beta chains were listed as associated with cytomegalovirus. In vitro tests confirmed that a few of the cytomegalovirus-associated TCR beta chains recognize cytomegalovirus antigens. The classifier was reported to diagnose cytomegalovirus status with high specificity and sensitivity in both the original and validation cohorts. It was suggested by the authors that the approach could potentially be generalized to other disease states and immunological phenotypes. Of the cluster scores, roughly 95% were above 0 in a later analysis, which found that TCRs clustered in the first cohort also tended to co-occur in the 95 to 150 validation repertoires.

Library prep was done by the immunoSEQ multiplex PCR assay. As for how the authors treated the data: To diagnose cytomegalovirus status from the catalog of TCR beta chain sequences, a statistical classification framework was built. TCRdb stores this immuneACCESS table with in-frame sequences only. Part of the clones is absent; in the studies checked, under half of the shortfall reflects unresolved V genes, and no reason is known for the rest. That table is the source of V, J and clone size, and D and trimming were worked out from the DNA. The sample table holds 250,000 to 300,000 clones, of which 70% to 90% were seen once. Of the sample, around 1% is held by the ten largest clones.

The sample was PBMCs. This clonotype originated in a woman younger than 30 in good health and CMV-seronegative. The chain uses TRBV7-2 and TRBJ2-3; possibly the D gene is TRBD1, per 5 matching bases. The DNA sequence follows: TGTGCCAGCAGCCCTGCAGGAAAGGGGTTAGGCACAGATACGCAGTATTTT. This is translated as CASSPAGKGLGTDTQYF.